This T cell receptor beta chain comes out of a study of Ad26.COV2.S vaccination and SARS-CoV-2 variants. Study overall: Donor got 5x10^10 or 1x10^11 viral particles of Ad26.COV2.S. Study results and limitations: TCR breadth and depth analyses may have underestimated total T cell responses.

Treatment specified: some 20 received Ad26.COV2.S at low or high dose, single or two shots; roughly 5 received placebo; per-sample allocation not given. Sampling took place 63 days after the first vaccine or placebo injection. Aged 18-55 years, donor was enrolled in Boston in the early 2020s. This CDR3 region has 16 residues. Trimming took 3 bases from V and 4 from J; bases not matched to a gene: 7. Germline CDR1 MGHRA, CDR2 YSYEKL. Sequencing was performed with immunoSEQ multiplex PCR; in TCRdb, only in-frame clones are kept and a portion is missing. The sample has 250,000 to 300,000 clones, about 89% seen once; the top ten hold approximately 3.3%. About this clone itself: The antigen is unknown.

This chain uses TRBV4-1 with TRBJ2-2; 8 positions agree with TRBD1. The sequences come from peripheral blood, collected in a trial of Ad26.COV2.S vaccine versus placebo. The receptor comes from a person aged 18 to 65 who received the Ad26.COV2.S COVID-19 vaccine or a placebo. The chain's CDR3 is CASSQLGQGFTGELFF. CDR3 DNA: TGCGCCAGCAGCCAGTTAGGACAGGGATTCACCGGGGAGCTGTTTTTT.